These 6 T cell receptor beta chains came from one sample sequenced in a study of T cells after posttransplantation cyclophosphamide. Assay used: immunoSEQ multiplex PCR; TCRdb lists only in-frame clones, some missing. The sample is made up of about 22,000 clones, none counted only once. The sequencing input was PBMCs. Receptor source: a woman between 50 and 59 years old in good health, CMV-negative, and a related stem cell transplant donor.

The table lists this clone with many counts. V usage is TRBV2 and J usage is TRBJ2-7, with D perhaps TRBD2 (7 bases). V shed 7 bases and J shed 1 base, with 14 bases lying between them. This CDR3 has 14 amino acids. Germline V gene data show CDR1 as SNHLY and CDR2 as FYNNEI. CDR3 residues: CASKRGGESYEQYF. The CDR3 bases are TGTGCCAGCAAACGAGGGGGGGAGTCCTACGAGCAGTACTTC.

This clone was recorded many times. The chain couples TRBV6-5 to TRBJ2-7; no clear D gene. In germline, CDR1 is MNHEY, CDR2 SVGAGI. The CDR3 consists of 8 residues. The CDR3 DNA reads as TGTGCCAGCACCCACGCAACGGTC. Amino acid sequence: CASTHATV.

This clone was detected many times. The chain employs TRBV27 and TRBJ1-2; 7 nucleotides align to TRBD1. This CDR3 has 12 residues. Germline V gene lookup returns CDR1 MNHEY and CDR2 SMNVEV (reference sequence). V gave up 5 bases and J gave up 9 bases; unmatched junction bases: 6. The DNA for the CDR3 is TGTGCCAGCAGTCAAAACAGGGGTAGCTACACCTTC. Translation gives CASSQNRGSYTF.

Sample share makes this clone medium-sized (0.01 to 0.1%). J is TRBJ1-3 and V is TRBV4-1, with D uncertain. Trimming pared 0 bases from V and 0 bases from J, leaving 6 bases between. The CDR3 contains 15 residues. Germline CDR1 MGHRA, CDR2 YSYEKL. This CDR3 is CASSQDDFSGNTIYF. The CDR3 DNA sequence: TGCGCCAGCAGCCAAGACGACTTCTCTGGAAACACCATATATTTT.

This clone was seen many times. The CDR3 loop is CASSVLASSYNEQFF. The DNA of the CDR3 is TGTGCCAGCAGCGTTCTAGCCAGCTCCTACAATGAGCAGTTCTTC. This chain connects TRBV9 to TRBJ2-1; TRBD2 is a possible D gene (5 bases). Trimming took 2 bases from V and 0 from J, leaving 9 bases between them. The CDR3 runs 15 residues. Germline V gene lookup returns CDR1 SGDLS and CDR2 YYNGEE. Full variable domain (missing parts from reference TRBV9 and TRBJ2-1): DSGVTQTPKHLITATGQRVTLRCSPRSGDLSVYWYQQSLDQGLQFLIQYYNGEERAKGNILERFSAQQFPDLHSELNLSSLELGDSALYFCASSVLASSYNEQFFGPGTRLTVL.

This clone was counted many times. The rearrangement uses TRBV19 and TRBJ2-1; TRBD1 might be the D (5 bases). Germline V gene lookup returns CDR1 LNHDA and CDR2 SQIVND (reference sequence). V lost 3 bases to trimming and J lost 4 bases, with 13 bases between them. The CDR3 is 15 amino acids. The chain's CDR3 is CASSMGWGQYNEQFF. The CDR3 DNA follows: TGTGCCAGTAGTATGGGCTGGGGCCAGTACAATGAGCAGTTCTTC.